This entry features one T cell receptor beta chain sequence. Assay used: immunoSEQ multiplex PCR; TCRdb lists only in-frame clones, some missing. The sample holds hundreds of thousands of clones, roughly four fifths seen once. Clinical history as reported by participants underpinned cohort assignment. Participants classified as exposed had met a COVID-19 case within 2 weeks before study entry. The data stem from a study of blood T cell repertoires in COVID-19. Whole-study context: Some COVID-19 samples were acute and others convalescent; all came from the United States, Italy and Spain.

The germline V gene has CDR1 SGHTA and CDR2 FQGTGA. V trimming: 6 bases; J trimming: 9 bases; junction bases outside the gene matches: 4. The CDR3 spans 14 residues. This receptor was obtained from a man between 40 and 49 years old who had been exposed to COVID-19. The V gene is TRBV7-3, the J gene TRBJ1-6, with TRBD1 matching over 11 bases. Sequencing used PBMCs or T cells enriched from blood (not recorded which). The DNA of the CDR3 is TGTGCCAGCAGTTATGGACAGGGGGCTTCACCCCTCCACTTT. Protein product: CASSYGQGASPLHF. Looking up the rest from reference TRBV7-3 and TRBJ1-6 gives the full variable domain: GAGVSQTPSNKVTEKGKYVELRCDPISGHTALYWYRQSLGQGPEFLIYFQGTGAADDSGLPNDRFFAVRPEGSVSTLKIQRTERGDSAVYLCASSYGQGASPLHFGNGTRLTVT.